This T cell receptor (beta chain) is drawn from a study of cytomegalovirus exposure and HLA in healthy donors. The overall study: From donors who were HLA-typed, an early data release held 80 million to 95 million unique TCRs. Study results and caveats: Presence/absence analyses treated sequencing depth as roughly uniform across donors. Per a later analysis, roughly 17,000 TCR beta sequences showed association with HLA alleles at 0.05 false discovery rate. Some V segments, including TRBV6-2 and TRBV6-3, were excluded as indistinguishable.

As for this clone: Antigen: not known.

The study ran its PCR with 60 Vbeta and 13 Jbeta primers. Using immunoSEQ multiplex PCR, the repertoire was profiled, and TCRdb retains in-frame clones only, with some absent. The sample includes more than 95,000 clones, around 15% of them seen just once. Trimming took 0 bases from V and 6 from J; bases not matched to a gene: 1. The CDR3 has 14 amino acids. Germline V gives CDR1 SGDLS, CDR2 YYNGEE. The source of this sequence is a female donor in good health and CMV-seronegative. Sequenced material: PBMCs. The rearrangement links TRBV9 to TRBJ1-2; 11 bases are shared with TRBD1. The CDR3 loop reads CASSVGDRGNGYTF. The CDR3 nucleotides read TGTGCCAGCAGCGTAGGGGACAGGGGGAATGGCTACACCTTC.